This TCR beta chain comes out of a study of beta chain features in type 1 diabetes. Broader study findings: All four CD4+ subsets from Type 1 diabetes patients carried moderately but significantly shorter TCRB CDR3s. The naive, central memory and Treg TCRB repertoires looked more alike in patients than they did in healthy donors.

Trimming cost V 0 bases and J 0 bases, with 15 bases left between them. Per the germline V gene, CDR1 is SGHDN and CDR2 is FVKESK. This CDR3 is 18 amino acids long. Stem cell-like memory, regulatory, central memory and naive CD4+ cells were sorted via CD45RO/CCR7/CD25/CD127/CD95/CD27. Note on this clone: What it binds is unknown.

The entirety of the isolated RNA underwent reverse transcription, so expressed TCRB transcripts were sequenced. Only in-frame clones appear in the TCRdb table, and some are missing; sequencing was by immunoSEQ multiplex PCR. Of 150,000 to 180,000 clones listed, 11% were seen once; the top ten hold around 2%. This clonotype was sampled from a man in his late teens or twenties in good health. The chain joins TRBV14 to TRBJ1-3; no clear D. Input material: central memory CD4+ T cells from blood. DNA for the CDR3: TGTGCCAGCAGCCAAGATCGTCGGGGAAGGGCCTCTGGAAACACCATATATTTT. It codes for CASSQDRRGRASGNTIYF.